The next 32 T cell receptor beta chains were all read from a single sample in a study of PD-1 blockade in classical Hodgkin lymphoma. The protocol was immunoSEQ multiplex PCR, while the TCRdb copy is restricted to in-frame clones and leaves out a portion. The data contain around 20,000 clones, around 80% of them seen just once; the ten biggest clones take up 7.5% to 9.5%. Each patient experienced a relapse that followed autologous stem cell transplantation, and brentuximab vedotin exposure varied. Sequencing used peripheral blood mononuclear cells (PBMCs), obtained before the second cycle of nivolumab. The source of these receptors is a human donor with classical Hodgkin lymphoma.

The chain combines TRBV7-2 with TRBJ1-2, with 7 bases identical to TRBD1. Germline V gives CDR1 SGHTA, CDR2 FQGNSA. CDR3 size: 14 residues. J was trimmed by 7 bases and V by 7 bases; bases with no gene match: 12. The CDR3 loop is CASTEPWTGGGYTF. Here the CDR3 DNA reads TGTGCCAGCACCGAACCCTGGACAGGTGGTGGCTACACCTTC.

CDR3: CASSLDGTRFYEQYF. In nucleotides, the CDR3 is TGTGCCAGCAGCTTAGACGGGACACGGTTCTACGAGCAGTACTTC. The chain employs TRBV7-2 and TRBJ2-7; tentative D call: TRBD1 (6 bases). Germline CDR1 and CDR2: SGHTA and FQGNSA. CDR3 length equals 15 residues. V was pared by 1 base and J by 3 bases, with 13 bases between.

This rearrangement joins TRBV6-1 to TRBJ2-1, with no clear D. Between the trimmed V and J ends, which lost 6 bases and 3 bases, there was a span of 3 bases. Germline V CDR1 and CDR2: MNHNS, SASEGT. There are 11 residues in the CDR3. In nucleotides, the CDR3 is TGTGCCAGCAGAGTCTACAATGAGCAGTTCTTC. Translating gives CASRVYNEQFF.

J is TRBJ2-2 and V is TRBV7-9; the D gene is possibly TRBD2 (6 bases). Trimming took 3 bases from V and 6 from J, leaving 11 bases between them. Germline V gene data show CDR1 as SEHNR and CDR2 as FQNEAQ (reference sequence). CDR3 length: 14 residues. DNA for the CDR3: TGTGCCAGCAGCTTCGCTGCGGGGTCCGGGGAGCTGTTTTTT. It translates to CASSFAAGSGELFF.

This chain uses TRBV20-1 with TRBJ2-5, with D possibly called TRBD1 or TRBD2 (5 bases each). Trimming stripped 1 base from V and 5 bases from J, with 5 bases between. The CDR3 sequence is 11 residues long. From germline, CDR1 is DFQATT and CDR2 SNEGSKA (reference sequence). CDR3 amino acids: CSARGGETQYF. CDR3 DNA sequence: TGCAGTGCTAGAGGGGGGGAGACCCAGTACTTC.

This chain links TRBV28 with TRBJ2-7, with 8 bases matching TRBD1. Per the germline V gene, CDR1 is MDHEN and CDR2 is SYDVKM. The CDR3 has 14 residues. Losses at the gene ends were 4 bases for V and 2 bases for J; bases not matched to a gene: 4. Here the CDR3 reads CASSSGTGPYEQYF. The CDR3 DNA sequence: TGTGCCAGCAGTTCCGGGACAGGACCCTACGAGCAGTACTTC.

For the CDR3, the DNA is TGTGCCAGCAGCTCCAGGGGCTCCTACGAGCAGTACTTC. This translates into CASSSRGSYEQYF. The chain links TRBV7-2 to TRBJ2-7, with D possibly being TRBD1 (6 bases). V dropped 4 bases and J dropped 0 bases, with 7 bases sitting between them. The CDR3 covers 13 residues. CDR1 is SGHTA, CDR2 FQGNSA, per germline.

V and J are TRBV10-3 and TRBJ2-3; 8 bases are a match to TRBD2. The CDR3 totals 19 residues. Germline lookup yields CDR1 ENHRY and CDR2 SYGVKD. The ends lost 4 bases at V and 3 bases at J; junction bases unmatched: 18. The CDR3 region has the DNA TGTGCCATCAGTGCCCCGAAATCCGAGGGGCGGGGGGCAACAGATACGCAGTATTTT. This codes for CAISAPKSEGRGATDTQYF.

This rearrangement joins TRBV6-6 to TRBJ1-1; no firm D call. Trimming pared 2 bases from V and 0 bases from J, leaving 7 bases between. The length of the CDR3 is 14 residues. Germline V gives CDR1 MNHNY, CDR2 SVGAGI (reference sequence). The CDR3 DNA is TGTGCCAGCAGTTACCCTTTCATGAACACTGAAGCTTTCTTT. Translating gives CASSYPFMNTEAFF.

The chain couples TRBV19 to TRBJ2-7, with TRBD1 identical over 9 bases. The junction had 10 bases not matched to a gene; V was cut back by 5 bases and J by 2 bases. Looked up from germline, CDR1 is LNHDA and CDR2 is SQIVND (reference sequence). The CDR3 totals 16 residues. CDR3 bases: TGTGCCAGTAGTCCGCAGACAGGGGGATGGCCCTACGAGCAGTACTTC. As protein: CASSPQTGGWPYEQYF. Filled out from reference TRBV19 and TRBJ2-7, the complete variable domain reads DGGITQSPKYLFRKEGQNVTLSCEQNLNHDAMYWYRQDPGQGLRLIYYSQIVNDFQKGDIAEGYSVSREKKESFPLTVTSAQKNPTAFYLCASSPQTGGWPYEQYFGPGTRLTVT.

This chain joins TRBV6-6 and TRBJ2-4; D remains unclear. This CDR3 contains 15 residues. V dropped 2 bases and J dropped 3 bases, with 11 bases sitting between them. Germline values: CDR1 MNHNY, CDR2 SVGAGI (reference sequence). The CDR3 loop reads CASSYPGGVKNIQYF. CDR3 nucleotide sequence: TGTGCCAGCAGTTACCCCGGTGGGGTCAAAAACATTCAGTACTTC.

CDR3 in amino acids: CATQERVTGELFF. DNA of the CDR3: TGTGCCACCCAGGAGAGGGTTACCGGGGAGCTGTTTTTT. The rearrangement joins TRBV18 to TRBJ2-2; a weak D match, TRBD2 (5 bases). The ends were cut back, 10 bases at V and 5 bases at J, with 14 bases in the middle. Per the germline V gene, CDR1 is KGHSH and CDR2 is LQKENI. There are 13 residues in the CDR3.

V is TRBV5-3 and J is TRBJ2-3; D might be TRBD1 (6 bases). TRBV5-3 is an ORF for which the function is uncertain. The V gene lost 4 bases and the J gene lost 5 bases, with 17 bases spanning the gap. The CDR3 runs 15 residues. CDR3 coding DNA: TGTGCCAGAAGCCAGAGGACAGCGTGGAAAGATACGCAGTATTTT. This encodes CARSQRTAWKDTQYF.

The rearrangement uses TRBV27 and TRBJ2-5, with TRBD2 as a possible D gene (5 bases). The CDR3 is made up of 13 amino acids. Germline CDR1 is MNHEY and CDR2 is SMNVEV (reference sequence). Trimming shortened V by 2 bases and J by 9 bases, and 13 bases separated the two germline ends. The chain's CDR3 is CASSLGRGRAQYF. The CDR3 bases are TGTGCCAGCAGTTTAGGACGGGGAAGGGCCCAGTACTTC.

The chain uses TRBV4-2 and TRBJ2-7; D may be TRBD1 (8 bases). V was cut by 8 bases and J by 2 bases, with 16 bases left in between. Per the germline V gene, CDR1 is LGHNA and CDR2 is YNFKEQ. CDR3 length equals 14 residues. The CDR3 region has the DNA TGTGCCAGCGGGGGGGGGACAGGACCCTACGAGCAGTACTTC. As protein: CASGGGTGPYEQYF.

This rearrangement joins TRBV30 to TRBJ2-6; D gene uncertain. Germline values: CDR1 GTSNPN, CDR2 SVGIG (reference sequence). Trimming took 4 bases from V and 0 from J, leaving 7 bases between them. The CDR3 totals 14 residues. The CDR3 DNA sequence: TGTGCCTGGAAAGGTAGCTCTGGGGCCAACGTCCTGACTTTC. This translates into CAWKGSSGANVLTF. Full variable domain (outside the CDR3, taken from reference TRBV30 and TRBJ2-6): SQTIHQWPATLVQPVGSPLSLECTVEGTSNPNLYWYRQAAGRGLQLLFYSVGIGQISSEVPQNLSASRPQDRQFILSSKKLLLSDSGFYLCAWKGSSGANVLTFGAGSRLTVL.

CDR3 amino acids: CASSSDLVTDTQYF. The DNA of the CDR3 is TGTGCCAGCAGCTCAGACCTGGTCACAGATACGCAGTATTTT. J is TRBJ2-3 and V is TRBV7-8; D gene unclear. V shed 4 bases and J shed 2 bases, with 10 bases lying between them. The CDR3 consists of 14 residues. Germline lookup yields CDR1 SGHVS and CDR2 FQNEAQ.

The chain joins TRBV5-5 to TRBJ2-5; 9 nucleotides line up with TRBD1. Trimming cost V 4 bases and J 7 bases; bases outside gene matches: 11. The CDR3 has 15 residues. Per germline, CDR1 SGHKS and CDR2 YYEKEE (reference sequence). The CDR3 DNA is TGTGCCAGCAGCCCGACAGGGGGTGGGGGGTGGACCCAGTACTTC. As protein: CASSPTGGGGWTQYF.

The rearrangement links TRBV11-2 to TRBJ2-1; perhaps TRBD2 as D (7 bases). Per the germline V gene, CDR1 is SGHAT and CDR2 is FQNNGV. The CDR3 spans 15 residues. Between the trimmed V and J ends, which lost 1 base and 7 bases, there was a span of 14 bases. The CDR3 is CASSLGGGHGNEQFF. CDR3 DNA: TGTGCCAGCAGCTTAGGGGGGGGCCACGGAAATGAGCAGTTCTTC.

In nucleotides, the CDR3 is TGTGCCAGCAGTTACCTAGGGATCTGGTACTTC. This sequence encodes CASSYLGIWYF. The chain couples TRBV6-5 to TRBJ2-5; D remains unclear. Trimming pared 2 bases from V and 13 bases from J, leaving 11 bases between. Germline CDR1 and CDR2: MNHEY and SVGAGI. The CDR3 has 11 amino acids.

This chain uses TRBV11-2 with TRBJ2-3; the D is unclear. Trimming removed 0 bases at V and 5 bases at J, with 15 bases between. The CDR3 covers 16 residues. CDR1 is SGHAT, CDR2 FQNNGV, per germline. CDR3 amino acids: CASSLDPGYRVDTQYF. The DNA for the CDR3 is TGTGCCAGCAGCTTAGATCCCGGGTATCGAGTAGATACGCAGTATTTT.

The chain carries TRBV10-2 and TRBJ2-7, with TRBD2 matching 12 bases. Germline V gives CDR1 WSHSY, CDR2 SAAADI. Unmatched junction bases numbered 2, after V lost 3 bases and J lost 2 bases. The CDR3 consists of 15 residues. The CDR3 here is CASSELAGGTYEQYF. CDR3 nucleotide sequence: TGCGCCAGCAGTGAACTAGCGGGGGGAACCTACGAGCAGTACTTC.

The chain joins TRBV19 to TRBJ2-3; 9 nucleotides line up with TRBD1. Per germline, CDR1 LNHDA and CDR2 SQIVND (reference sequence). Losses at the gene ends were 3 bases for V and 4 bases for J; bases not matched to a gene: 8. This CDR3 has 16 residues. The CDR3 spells CASSMGDRVLSDTQYF. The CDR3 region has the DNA TGTGCCAGTAGTATGGGGGACAGGGTTCTTTCAGATACGCAGTATTTT.

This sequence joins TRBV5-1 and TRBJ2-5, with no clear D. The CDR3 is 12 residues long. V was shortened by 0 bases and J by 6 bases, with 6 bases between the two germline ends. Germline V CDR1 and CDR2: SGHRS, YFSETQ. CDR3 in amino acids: CASSLDSQTQYF. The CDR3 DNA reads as TGCGCCAGCAGCTTGGACAGTCAGACCCAGTACTTC.

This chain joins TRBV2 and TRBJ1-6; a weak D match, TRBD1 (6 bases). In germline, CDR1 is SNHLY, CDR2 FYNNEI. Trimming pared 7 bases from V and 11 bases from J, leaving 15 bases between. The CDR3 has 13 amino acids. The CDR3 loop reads CASILEGGAPLHF. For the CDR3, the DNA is TGTGCCAGCATCTTGGAGGGGGGGGCACCCCTCCACTTT.

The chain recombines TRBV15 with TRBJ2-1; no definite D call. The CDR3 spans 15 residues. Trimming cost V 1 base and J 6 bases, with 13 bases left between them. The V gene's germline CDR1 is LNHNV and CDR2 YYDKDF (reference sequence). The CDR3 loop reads CATSRAETRPNEQFF. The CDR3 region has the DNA TGTGCCACCAGCAGAGCGGAAACCCGGCCCAATGAGCAGTTCTTC.

The DNA of the CDR3 is TGTGCCAGCAGTTACTCTTGGGGGGGGCAAGAGACCCAGTACTTC. Protein: CASSYSWGGQETQYF. This chain joins TRBV6-5 and TRBJ2-5; TRBD2 agrees at 7 bases. CDR1 is MNHEY and CDR2 is SVGAGI in the germline V gene. The length of the CDR3 is 15 residues. Trimming cost V 0 bases and J 2 bases; bases outside gene matches: 3.

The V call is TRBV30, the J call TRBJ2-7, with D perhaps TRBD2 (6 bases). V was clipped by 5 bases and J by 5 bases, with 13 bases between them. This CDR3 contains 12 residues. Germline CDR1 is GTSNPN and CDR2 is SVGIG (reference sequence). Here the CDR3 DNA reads TGTGCCTGGTGCCCAGGCGGGGACGAGCAGTACTTC. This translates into CAWCPGGDEQYF.

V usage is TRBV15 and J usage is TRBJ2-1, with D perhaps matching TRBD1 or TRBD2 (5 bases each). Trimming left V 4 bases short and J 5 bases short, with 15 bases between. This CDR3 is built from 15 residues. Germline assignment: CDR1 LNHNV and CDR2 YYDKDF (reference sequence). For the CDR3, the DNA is TGTGCCACCAGCATCGGGGACCAGTCCGACAATGAGCAGTTCTTC. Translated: CATSIGDQSDNEQFF. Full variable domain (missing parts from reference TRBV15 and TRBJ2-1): DAMVIQNPRYQVTQFGKPVTLSCSQTLNHNVMYWYQQKSSQAPKLLFHYYDKDFNNEADTPDNFQSRRPNTSFCFLDIRSPGLGDTAMYLCATSIGDQSDNEQFFGPGTRLTVL.

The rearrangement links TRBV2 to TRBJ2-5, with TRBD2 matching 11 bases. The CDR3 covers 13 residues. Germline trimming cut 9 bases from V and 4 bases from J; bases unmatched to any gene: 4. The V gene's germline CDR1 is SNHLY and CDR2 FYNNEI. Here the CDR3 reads CASSGGARETQYF. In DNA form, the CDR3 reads TGTGCCAGTAGCGGGGGGGCAAGAGAGACCCAGTACTTC.

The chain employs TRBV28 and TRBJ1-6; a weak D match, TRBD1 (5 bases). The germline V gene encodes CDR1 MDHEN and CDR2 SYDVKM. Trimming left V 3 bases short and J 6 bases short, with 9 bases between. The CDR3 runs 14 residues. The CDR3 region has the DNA TGTGCCAGCAGTTTTGAGACAGCTAATTCACCCCTCCACTTT. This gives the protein CASSFETANSPLHF.

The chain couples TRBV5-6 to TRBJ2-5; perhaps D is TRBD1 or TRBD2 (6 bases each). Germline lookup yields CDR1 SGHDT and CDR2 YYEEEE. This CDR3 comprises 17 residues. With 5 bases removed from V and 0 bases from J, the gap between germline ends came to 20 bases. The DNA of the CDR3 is TGTGCCAGCAGTCCGGGGGCGTTTACAAAGTACCAAGAGACCCAGTACTTC. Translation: CASSPGAFTKYQETQYF.